The present TCR beta chain was sequenced within a study of shared clonotypes between healthy human individuals. On this clone itself: Its target is not known.

Study conclusions and caveats: Sharing across four donors was highest in naive CD4 (about 5%) and lowest in memory CD8 (around 0.4%). Sample collection involved blood only; tissue repertoires are likely different.

The data were produced by immunoSEQ multiplex PCR, yet TCRdb's version contains in-frame clones alone and is incomplete. The sample has 2 million to 2.5 million clones; 90% to 97% are singletons. A CD45RA-negative memory subset and a CD45RA+ naive subset were separated from the CD4+ cells. The V and J ends lost 6 bases and 4 bases respectively, with 17 bases between them. The germline V gene has CDR1 KGHSH and CDR2 LQKENI. The CDR3 spans 15 residues. The specimen sequenced was naive CD4+ T cells sorted from blood. This sample's subset: CD45RA+ positively selected. This clonotype originated in a man aged 18-30 years in good health. The V call is TRBV18, the J call TRBJ2-3, with a possible D match to TRBD2 (5 bases). Here the CDR3 DNA reads TGTGCCAGCTCTCTCTCGCGGGCCGGTGCAGATACGCAGTATTTT. Translated, it gives CASSLSRAGADTQYF.